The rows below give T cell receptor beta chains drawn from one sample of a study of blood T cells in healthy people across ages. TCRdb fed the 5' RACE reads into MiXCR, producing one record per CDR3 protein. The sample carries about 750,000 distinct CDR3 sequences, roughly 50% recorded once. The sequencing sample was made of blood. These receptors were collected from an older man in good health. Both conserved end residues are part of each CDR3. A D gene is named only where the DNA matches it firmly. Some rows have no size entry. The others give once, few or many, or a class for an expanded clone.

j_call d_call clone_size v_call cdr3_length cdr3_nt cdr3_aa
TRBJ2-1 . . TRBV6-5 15 TGTGCCAGCAGTTATTCCCACACCCTGCCCAATGAGCAGTTCTTC CASSYSHTLPNEQFF
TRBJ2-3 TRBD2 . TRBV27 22 TGTGCCAGCAGTTTATTCTCCTCGGGTTGGACTAGCGGGAGCCCGAGCACAGATACGCAGTATTTT CASSLFSSGWTSGSPSTDTQYF
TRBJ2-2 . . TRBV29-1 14 TGCAGCGTCAATAGACAAACCGACACCGGGGAGCTGTTTTTT CSVNRQTDTGELFF
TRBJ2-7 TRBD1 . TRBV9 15 TGTGCCAGCAGCCCCAGGGGGTCGGGAAGCAATGAGCAGTACTTC CASSPRGSGSNEQYF
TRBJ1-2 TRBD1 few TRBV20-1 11 TGCAGTGCTTTCGACAGGGGTGGCTACACCTTC CSAFDRGGYTF
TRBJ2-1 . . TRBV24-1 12 TGTGCCACCAGTGGGAACTACAATGAGCAGTTCTTC CATSGNYNEQFF
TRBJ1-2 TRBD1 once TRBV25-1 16 TGTGCCAGCAGTGCAACGGGGACAGGACAACGCTATGGCTACACCTTC CASSATGTGQRYGYTF
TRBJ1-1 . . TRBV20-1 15 TGCAGTACTAGAGGGGGGGGGTCCATGAACACTGAAGCTTTCTTT CSTRGGGSMNTEAFF
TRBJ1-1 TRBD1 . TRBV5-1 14 TGCGCCAGCAGCTTGAACAGGGGGGCCACTGAAGCTTTCTTT CASSLNRGATEAFF
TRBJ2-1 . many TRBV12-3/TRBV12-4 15 TGTGCCAGCAGTTTAGGAGGACAGTCCTACAATGAGCAGTTCTTC CASSLGGQSYNEQFF
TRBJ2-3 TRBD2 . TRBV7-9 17 TGTGCCAGCAGCTTAGCTAGCGGGAGGGCCTTGGCAGATACGCAGTATTTT CASSLASGRALADTQYF
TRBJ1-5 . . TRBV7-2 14 TGTGCCAGCAGCTTGGGAGGACGGGATCAGCCCCAGCATTTT CASSLGGRDQPQHF
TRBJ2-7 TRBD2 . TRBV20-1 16 TGCAGTGCTAGAGATGCTAGCGGGGGCTCCATCTACGAGCAGTACTTC CSARDASGGSIYEQYF
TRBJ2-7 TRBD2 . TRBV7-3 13 TGTGCCAGCAGCGTGCGGGAGGGCTACGAGCAGTACTTC CASSVREGYEQYF
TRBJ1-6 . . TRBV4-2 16 TGTGCCAGCAGCCAAGAACGGGACGCATATAATTCACCCCTCCACTTT CASSQERDAYNSPLHF
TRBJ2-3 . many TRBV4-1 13 TGCGCCAGCAGCCAAGTGGGCACAGATACGCAGTATTTT CASSQVGTDTQYF
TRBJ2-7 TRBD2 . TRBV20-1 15 TGCAGTGCCGAGGGACTAGCGGGGGGGACCCGCCAGCAGTACTTC CSAEGLAGGTRQQYF
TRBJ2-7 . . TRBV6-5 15 TGTGCCAGCAGTTACACTAGGACGGGGACCTACGAGCAGTACTTC CASSYTRTGTYEQYF
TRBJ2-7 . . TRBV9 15 TGTGCCAACAGCGTAGACCCAGGGGGGCGCTACGAGCAGTACTTC CANSVDPGGRYEQYF
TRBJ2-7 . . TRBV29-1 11 TGCAGCGTTGCTGCAGGGACCGAGCAGTACTTC CSVAAGTEQYF
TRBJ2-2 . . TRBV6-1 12 TGTGCCAGCAGTGTTCCCACCGGGGAGCTGTTTTTT CASSVPTGELFF
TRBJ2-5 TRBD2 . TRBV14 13 TGTGCCAGCAGCTGGGTAGCGGGAGAGACCCAGTACTTC CASSWVAGETQYF
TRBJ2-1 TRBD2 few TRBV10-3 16 TGTGCCATCAGATCCGGGACTAGCGGGAGTTTGGATGAGCAGTTCTTC CAIRSGTSGSLDEQFF
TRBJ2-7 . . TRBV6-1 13 TGTGCCAGCAGCGGCTCGGGGAACGACGAGCAGTACTTC CASSGSGNDEQYF
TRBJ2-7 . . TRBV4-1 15 TGCGCCAGCAGCCAATTCCGGGAGATCTCCTACGAGCAGTACTTC CASSQFREISYEQYF
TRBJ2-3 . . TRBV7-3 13 TGTGCCAGCAGCCGGGACAAGAGATATACGCAGTATTTT CASSRDKRYTQYF
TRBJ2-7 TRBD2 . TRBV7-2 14 TGTGCCAGCAGCATGGGACTAGCGGCCTACGAGCAGTACTTC CASSMGLAAYEQYF
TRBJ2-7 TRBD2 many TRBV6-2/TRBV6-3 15 TGTGCCAGCGGCGGACTAGCGGGAGTTGGGTACGAGCAGTACTTC CASGGLAGVGYEQYF
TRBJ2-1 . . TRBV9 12 TGTGCCAGCAGGAGCTCAGGAGATGAGCAGTTCTTC CASRSSGDEQFF
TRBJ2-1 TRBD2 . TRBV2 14 TGTGCCAGCAGGTCGGGACTAGGCACCAATGAGCAGTTCTTC CASRSGLGTNEQFF
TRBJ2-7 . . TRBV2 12 TGTGCCAGCAGAGAGTACTCCTACGAGCAGTACTTC CASREYSYEQYF
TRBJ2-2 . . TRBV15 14 TGTGCCACCAGCAGAGACTACTCAGGGCGGGAGCTGTTTTTT CATSRDYSGRELFF
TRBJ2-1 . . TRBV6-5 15 TGTGCCAGCAGTTCCCATGGGGGCCGGTCGAATGAGCAGTTCTTC CASSSHGGRSNEQFF
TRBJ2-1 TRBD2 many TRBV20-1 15 TGCAGTGCTAGAGAGTTGGCGGGAGTTTACAATGAGCAGTTCTTC CSARELAGVYNEQFF
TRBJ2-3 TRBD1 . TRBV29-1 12 TGCAGCGGGGGACAGCCGGAAGATACGCAGTATTTT CSGGQPEDTQYF
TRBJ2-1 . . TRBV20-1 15 TGCAGTGCTCGAGGAACTAGCAGCTCCTACAATGAGCAGTTCTTC CSARGTSSSYNEQFF
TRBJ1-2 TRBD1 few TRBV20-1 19 TGCAGTGCTAGACATCTCGGCGGCACAGGGGGCGCCGGGAACTATGGCTACACCTTC CSARHLGGTGGAGNYGYTF
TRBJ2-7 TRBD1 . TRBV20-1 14 TGCAGTCCTATTGAGGGACAGGGAACCTACGAGCAGTACTTC CSPIEGQGTYEQYF
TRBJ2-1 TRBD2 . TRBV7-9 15 TGTGCCAGCAGCCAAGGGACTAGCGCATACAATGAGCAGTTCTTC CASSQGTSAYNEQFF
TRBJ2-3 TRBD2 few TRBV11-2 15 TGTGCCAGCAGCTTAGCGGGAGGGCCAGGAAGATACGCGTATTTT CASSLAGGPGRYAYF
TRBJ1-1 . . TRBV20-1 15 TGCAGTGCTAGAGGACCTCGGGGTATGAACACTGAAACTTTCTTT CSARGPRGMNTETFF
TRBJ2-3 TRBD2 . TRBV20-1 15 TGCAGTGCAATCGGGACTAGCGGGAAGGGAGATACGCAGTATTTT CSAIGTSGKGDTQYF
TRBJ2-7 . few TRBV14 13 TGTGCCAGCAGCCAATCATTCCGGGACGAGCAGTACTTC CASSQSFRDEQYF
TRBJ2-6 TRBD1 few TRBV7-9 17 TGCGCCAGCAGCTTGGGGACAGGGGACTCTGGGGCCAACGTCCTGACTTTC CASSLGTGDSGANVLTF